The entry that follows covers one TCR beta chain sequence. The data were obtained in a study of blood T cell repertoires in COVID-19. V was pared by 8 bases and J by 6 bases, with 14 bases of the junction left unmatched. Per the germline V gene, CDR1 is MNHEY and CDR2 is SVGAGI. The CDR3 is made up of 15 amino acids. Assay: immunoSEQ multiplex PCR; the TCRdb copy retains only in-frame clones and omits some. The sample holds 150,000 or so clones, 81% seen once. This sequence joins TRBV6-5 and TRBJ2-3; TRBD2 agrees at 7 bases. This clonotype was obtained from a human donor with acute or convalescent COVID-19. The donor label of this sample is uncertain. Sequenced: peripheral blood. The CDR3 is CASGLRAGEYDTQYF. The CDR3 region has the DNA TGTGCCAGCGGCCTTAGGGCGGGGGAATACGATACGCAGTATTTT.